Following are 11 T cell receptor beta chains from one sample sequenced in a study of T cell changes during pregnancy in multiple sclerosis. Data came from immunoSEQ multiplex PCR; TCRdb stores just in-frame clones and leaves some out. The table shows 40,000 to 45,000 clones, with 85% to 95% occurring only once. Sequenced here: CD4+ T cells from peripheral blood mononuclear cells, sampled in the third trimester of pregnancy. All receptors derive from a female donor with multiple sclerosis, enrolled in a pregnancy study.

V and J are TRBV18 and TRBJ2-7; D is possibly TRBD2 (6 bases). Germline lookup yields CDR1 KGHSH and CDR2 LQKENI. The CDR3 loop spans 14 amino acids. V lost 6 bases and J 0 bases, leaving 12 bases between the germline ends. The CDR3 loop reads CASSSGGPSYEQYF. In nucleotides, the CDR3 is TGTGCCAGCTCTTCCGGGGGTCCCTCCTACGAGCAGTACTTC. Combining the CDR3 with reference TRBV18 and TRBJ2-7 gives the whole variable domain NAGVMQNPRHLVRRRGQEARLRCSPMKGHSHVYWYRQLPEEGLKFMVYLQKENIIDESGMPKERFSAEFPKEGPSILRIQQVVRGDSAAYFCASSSGGPSYEQYFGPGTRLTVT.

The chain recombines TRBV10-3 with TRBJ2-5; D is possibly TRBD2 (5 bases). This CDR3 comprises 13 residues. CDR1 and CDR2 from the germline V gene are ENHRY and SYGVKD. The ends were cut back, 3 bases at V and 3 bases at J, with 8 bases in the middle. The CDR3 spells CAISEPGKETQYF. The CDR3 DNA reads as TGTGCCATCAGTGAACCCGGGAAAGAGACCCAGTACTTC.

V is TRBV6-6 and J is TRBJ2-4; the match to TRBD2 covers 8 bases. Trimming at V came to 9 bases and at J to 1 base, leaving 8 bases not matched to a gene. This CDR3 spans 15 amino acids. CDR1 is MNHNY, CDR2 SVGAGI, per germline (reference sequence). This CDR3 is CASTDSGVAKNIQYF. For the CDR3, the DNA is TGTGCCAGTACCGATAGCGGGGTGGCCAAAAACATTCAGTACTTC.

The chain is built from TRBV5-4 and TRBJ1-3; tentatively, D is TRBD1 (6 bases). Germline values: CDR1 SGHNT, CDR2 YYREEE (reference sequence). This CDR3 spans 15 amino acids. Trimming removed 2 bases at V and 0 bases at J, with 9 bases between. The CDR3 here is CASSFTGPSGNTIYF. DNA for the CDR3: TGTGCCAGCAGCTTCACAGGGCCCTCTGGAAACACCATATATTTT. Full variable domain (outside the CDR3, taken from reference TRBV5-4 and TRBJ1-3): ETGVTQSPTHLIKTRGQQVTLRCSSQSGHNTVSWYQQALGQGPQFIFQYYREEENGRGNFPPRFSGLQFPNYSSELNVNALELDDSALYLCASSFTGPSGNTIYFGEGSWLTVV.

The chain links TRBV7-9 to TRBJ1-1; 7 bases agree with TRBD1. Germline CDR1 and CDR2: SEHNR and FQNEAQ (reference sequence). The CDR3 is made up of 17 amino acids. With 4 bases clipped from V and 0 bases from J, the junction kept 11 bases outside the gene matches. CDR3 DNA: TGTGCCAGCAGCTCCAGGGACAGCCAGTACATGAACACTGAAGCTTTCTTT. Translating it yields CASSSRDSQYMNTEAFF.

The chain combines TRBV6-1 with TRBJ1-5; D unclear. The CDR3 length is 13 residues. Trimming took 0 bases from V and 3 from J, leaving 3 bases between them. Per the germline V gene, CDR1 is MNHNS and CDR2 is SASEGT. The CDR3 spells CASSEALNQPQHF. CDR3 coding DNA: TGTGCCAGCAGTGAAGCCCTCAATCAGCCCCAGCATTTT.

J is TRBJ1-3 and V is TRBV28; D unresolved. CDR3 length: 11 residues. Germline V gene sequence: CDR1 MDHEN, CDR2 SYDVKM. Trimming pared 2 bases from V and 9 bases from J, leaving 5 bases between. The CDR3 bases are TGTGCCAGCAGTTTACCCGGCACCATATATTTT. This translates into CASSLPGTIYF.

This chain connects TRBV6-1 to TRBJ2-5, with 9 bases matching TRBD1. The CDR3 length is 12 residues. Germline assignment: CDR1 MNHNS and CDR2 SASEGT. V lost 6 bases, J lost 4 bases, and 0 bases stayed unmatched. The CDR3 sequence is CASRDRGETQYF. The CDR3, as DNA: TGTGCCAGCAGGGACAGGGGAGAGACCCAGTACTTC.

The CDR3 protein is CASSLATNEKLFF. The CDR3 DNA reads as TGTGCCAGCAGCCTTGCAACTAATGAAAAACTGTTTTTT. The J gene is TRBJ1-4, the V gene TRBV2; D ambiguous. From germline, CDR1 is SNHLY and CDR2 FYNNEI. With 6 bases removed from V and 0 bases from J, the gap between germline ends came to 5 bases. The length of the CDR3 is 13 residues.

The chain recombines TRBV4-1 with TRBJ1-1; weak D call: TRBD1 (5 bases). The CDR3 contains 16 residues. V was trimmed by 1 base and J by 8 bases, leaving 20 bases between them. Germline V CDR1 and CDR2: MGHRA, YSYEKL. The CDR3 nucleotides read TGCGCCAGCAGCCAAGGAGGCGGCAGGGTAAGGAAGGAAGCTTTCTTT. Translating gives CASSQGGGRVRKEAFF.

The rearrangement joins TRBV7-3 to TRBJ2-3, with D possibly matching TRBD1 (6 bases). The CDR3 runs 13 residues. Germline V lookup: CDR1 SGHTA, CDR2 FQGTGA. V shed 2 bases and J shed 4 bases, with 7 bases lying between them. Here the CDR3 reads CASSLYRADTQYF. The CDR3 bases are TGTGCCAGCAGCTTATACAGGGCAGATACGCAGTATTTT. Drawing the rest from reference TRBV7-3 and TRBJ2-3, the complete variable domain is GAGVSQTPSNKVTEKGKYVELRCDPISGHTALYWYRQSLGQGPEFLIYFQGTGAADDSGLPNDRFFAVRPEGSVSTLKIQRTERGDSAVYLCASSLYRADTQYFGPGTRLTVL.